This T cell receptor (beta chain) came from a study of OX40 agonist ivuxolimab in advanced cancers. Study-level points and caveats: Some of the nonresponding patients also showed low levels of normalized T-cell clonal expansion.

The method was immunoSEQ multiplex PCR; TCRdb's version includes in-frame clones alone and lacks a portion of them. The sample has some 71,000 clones; roughly 89% are singletons. There are 17 residues in the CDR3. The germline gives CDR1 LGHNA, CDR2 YNFKEQ. Trimming at V came to 0 bases and at J to 0 bases, leaving 6 bases not matched to a gene. Comments on this clone: The antigen is unknown.

The chain is built from TRBV4-2 and TRBJ2-3; TRBD2 matches at 7 bases. The specimen comprised CD4+ or CD8+ T cells sorted from blood, sampled in a trial of the OX40 agonist ivuxolimab. The sequence was collected from an adult with an advanced solid tumor such as melanoma, head and neck, liver or kidney cancer. CDR3 in DNA: TGTGCCAGCAGCCAAGAATTACGGGGGGTTAGCACAGATACGCAGTATTTT. Amino acids: CASSQELRGVSTDTQYF.